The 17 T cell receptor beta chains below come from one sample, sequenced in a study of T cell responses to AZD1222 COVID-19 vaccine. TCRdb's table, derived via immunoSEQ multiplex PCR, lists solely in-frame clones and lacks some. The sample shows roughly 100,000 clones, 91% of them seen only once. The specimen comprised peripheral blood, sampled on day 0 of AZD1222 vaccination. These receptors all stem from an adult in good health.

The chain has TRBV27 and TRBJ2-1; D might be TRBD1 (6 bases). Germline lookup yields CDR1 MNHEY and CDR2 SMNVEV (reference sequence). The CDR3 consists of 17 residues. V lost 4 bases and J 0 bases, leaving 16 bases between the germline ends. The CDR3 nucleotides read TGTGCCAGCAGTTCAATCCGGGACACCCGCTCCTACAATGAGCAGTTCTTC. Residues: CASSSIRDTRSYNEQFF.

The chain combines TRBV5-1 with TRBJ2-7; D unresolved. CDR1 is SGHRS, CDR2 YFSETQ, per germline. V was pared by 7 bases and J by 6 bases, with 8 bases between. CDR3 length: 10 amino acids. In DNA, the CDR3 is TGCGCCAGCGCTCAACGCGAGCAGTACTTC. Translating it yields CASAQREQYF.

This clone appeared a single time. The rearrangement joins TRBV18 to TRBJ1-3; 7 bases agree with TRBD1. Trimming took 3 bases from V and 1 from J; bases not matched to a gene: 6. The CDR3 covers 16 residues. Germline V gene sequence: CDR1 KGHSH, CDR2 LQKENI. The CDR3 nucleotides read TGTGCCAGCTCACCGTCCGCAGGGGGATCTGGAAACACCATATATTTT. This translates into CASSPSAGGSGNTIYF.

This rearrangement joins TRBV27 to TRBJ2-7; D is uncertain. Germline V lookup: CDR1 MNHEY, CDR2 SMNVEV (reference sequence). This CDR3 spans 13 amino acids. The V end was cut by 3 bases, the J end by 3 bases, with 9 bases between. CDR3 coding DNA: TGTGCCAGCAGTTTCACAGAGTACTACGAGCAGTACTTC. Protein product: CASSFTEYYEQYF.

The CDR3 sequence is CASSLTTNLYEQYF. CDR3 DNA sequence: TGTGCCAGCAGCTTAACCACTAACCTATACGAGCAGTACTTC. V and J are TRBV11-2 and TRBJ2-7; D not resolved. CDR3 length: 14 residues. The germline V gene has CDR1 SGHAT and CDR2 FQNNGV. V lost 2 bases to trimming and J lost 4 bases, with 12 bases between them.

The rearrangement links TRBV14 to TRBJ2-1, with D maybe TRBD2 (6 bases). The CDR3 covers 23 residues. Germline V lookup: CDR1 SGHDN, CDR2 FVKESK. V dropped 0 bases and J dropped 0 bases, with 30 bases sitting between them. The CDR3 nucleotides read TGTGCCAGCAGCCAAGAGGGGGGAATGGCGGGATTTTCTTACCAGAGCTCCTACAATGAGCAGTTCTTC. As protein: CASSQEGGMAGFSYQSSYNEQFF.

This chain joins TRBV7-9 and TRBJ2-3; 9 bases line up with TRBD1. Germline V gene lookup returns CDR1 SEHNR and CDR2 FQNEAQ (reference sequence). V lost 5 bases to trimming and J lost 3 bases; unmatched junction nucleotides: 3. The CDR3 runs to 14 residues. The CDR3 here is CASSRTGVTDTQYF. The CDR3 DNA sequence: TGTGCCAGCAGCCGGACAGGGGTGACAGATACGCAGTATTTT. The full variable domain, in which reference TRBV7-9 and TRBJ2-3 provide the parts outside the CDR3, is DTGVSQNPRHKITKRGQNVTFRCDPISEHNRLYWYRQTLGQGPEFLTYFQNEAQLEKSRLLSDRFSAERPKGSFSTLEIQRTEQGDSAMYLCASSRTGVTDTQYFGPGTRLTVL.

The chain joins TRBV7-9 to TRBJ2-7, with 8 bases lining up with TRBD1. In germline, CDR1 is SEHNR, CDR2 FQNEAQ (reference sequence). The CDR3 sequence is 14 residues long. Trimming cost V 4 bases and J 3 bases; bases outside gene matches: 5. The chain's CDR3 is CASSSGQASYEQYF. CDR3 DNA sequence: TGTGCCAGCAGCTCGGGACAGGCCAGCTACGAGCAGTACTTC.

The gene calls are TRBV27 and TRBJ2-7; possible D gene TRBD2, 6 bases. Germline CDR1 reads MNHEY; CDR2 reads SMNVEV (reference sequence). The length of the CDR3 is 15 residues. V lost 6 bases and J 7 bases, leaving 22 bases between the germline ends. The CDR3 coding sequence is TGTGCCAGCAGCCGGGGCTGGGGGGAGGCTAAAGAGCAGTACTTC. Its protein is CASSRGWGEAKEQYF.

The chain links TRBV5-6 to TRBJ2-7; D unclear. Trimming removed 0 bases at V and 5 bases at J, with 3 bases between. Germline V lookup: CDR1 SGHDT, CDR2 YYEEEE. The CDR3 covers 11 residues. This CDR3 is CASSLGHEQYF. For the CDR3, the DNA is TGTGCCAGCAGCTTGGGCCACGAGCAGTACTTC.

The CDR3 here is CASSLTGGSWSPLHF. CDR3 sequence (DNA): TGTGCCAGCAGCTTAACAGGGGGCTCTTGGTCACCCCTCCACTTT. The chain carries TRBV7-9 and TRBJ1-6, with 9 bases identical to TRBD1. Germline V gene lookup returns CDR1 SEHNR and CDR2 FQNEAQ (reference sequence). V gave up 2 bases and J gave up 10 bases; unmatched junction bases: 6. The CDR3 totals 15 residues.

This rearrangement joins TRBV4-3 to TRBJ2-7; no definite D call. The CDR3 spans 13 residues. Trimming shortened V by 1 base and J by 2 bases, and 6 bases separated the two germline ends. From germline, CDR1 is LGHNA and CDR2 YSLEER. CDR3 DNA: TGCGCCAGCAGCCAAGCACAAGCCTACGAGCAGTACTTC. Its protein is CASSQAQAYEQYF.

The CDR3 DNA reads as TGTGCCAGCAGCGTGACAGGGGGCCCGGGTCGGGAAAAACTGTTTTTT. This encodes CASSVTGGPGREKLFF. The chain has TRBV9 and TRBJ1-4; 10 bases fit TRBD1. V dropped 2 bases and J dropped 8; count of bases not matched to a gene: 9. This CDR3 region has 16 residues. Germline V lookup: CDR1 SGDLS, CDR2 YYNGEE.

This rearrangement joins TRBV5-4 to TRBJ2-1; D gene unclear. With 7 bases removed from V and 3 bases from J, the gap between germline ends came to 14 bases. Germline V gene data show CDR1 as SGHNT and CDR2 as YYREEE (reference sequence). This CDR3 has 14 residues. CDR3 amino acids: CASGRWGLYNEQFF. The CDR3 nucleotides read TGTGCCAGCGGGCGGTGGGGTCTCTACAATGAGCAGTTCTTC.

DNA of the CDR3: TGCGCCAGCAGCTTGGAACAGGTCGCGGGGGGTAGCTATGGCTACACCTTC. This codes for CASSLEQVAGGSYGYTF. The V and J genes are TRBV5-1 and TRBJ1-2, with D possibly TRBD1 on 5 matching bases. The CDR3 is 17 amino acids. Trimming stripped 0 bases from V and 4 bases from J, with 19 bases between. Per the germline V gene, CDR1 is SGHRS and CDR2 is YFSETQ. Full variable domain (rest looked up from reference TRBV5-1 and TRBJ1-2): KAGVTQTPRYLIKTRGQQVTLSCSPISGHRSVSWYQQTPGQGLQFLFEYFSETQRNKGNFPGRFSGRQFSNSRSEMNVSTLELGDSALYLCASSLEQVAGGSYGYTFGSGTRLTVV.

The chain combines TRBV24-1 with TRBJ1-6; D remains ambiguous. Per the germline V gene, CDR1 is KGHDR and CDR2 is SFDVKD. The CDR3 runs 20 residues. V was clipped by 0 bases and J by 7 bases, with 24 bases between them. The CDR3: CATSDLGFRGPSVLNSPLHF. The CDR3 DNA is TGTGCCACCAGTGATTTGGGGTTTCGTGGACCGTCCGTTCTGAATTCACCCCTCCACTTT.

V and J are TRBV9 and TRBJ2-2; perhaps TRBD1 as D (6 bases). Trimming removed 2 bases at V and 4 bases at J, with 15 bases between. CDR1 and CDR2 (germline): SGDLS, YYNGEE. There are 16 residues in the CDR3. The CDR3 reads CASSVTGIPFTGELFF. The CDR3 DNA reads TGTGCCAGCAGCGTTACAGGGATACCCTTCACCGGGGAGCTGTTTTTT.